Each of the 19 T cell receptor beta chains below was sequenced from the same sample in a study of T cell responses to AZD1222 COVID-19 vaccine. Produced via immunoSEQ multiplex PCR; TCRdb's table is partial and in-frame only. The sample consists of about 130,000 clones, roughly 91% of them appearing once. The specimen was peripheral blood, collected on day 0 of AZD1222 vaccination. The receptors derive from an adult in good health.

The chain employs TRBV3-1 (or the pseudogene TRBV3-2) and TRBJ1-2; TRBD1 matches at 12 bases. V was clipped by 0 bases and J by 4 bases; unmatched bases: 3. The CDR3 length is 16 residues. Germline V gives CDR1 LGHDT, CDR2 YNNKEL (reference sequence). CDR3 nucleotides: TGTGCCAGCAGCCAAGATGGGACAGGGGGCGGCTATGGCTACACCTTC. Translation gives CASSQDGTGGGYGYTF.

This chain uses TRBV9 with TRBJ2-3; D gene ambiguous. V was shortened by 0 bases and J by 2 bases, with 4 bases between the two germline ends. Looked up from germline, CDR1 is SGDLS and CDR2 is YYNGEE. This CDR3 is built from 13 residues. CDR3 DNA: TGTGCCAGCAGCGTAGGCCACACAGATACGCAGTATTTT. This gives the protein CASSVGHTDTQYF.

This chain links TRBV13 with TRBJ1-1, with a tentative D call TRBD1 (6 bases). The ends were cut back, 1 base at V and 1 base at J, with 7 bases in the middle. There are 14 residues in the CDR3. CDR1 is PRHDT and CDR2 is FYEKMQ in the germline V gene (reference sequence). The CDR3 reads CASSLEGGNTEAFF. The CDR3 bases are TGTGCCAGCAGCTTAGAAGGGGGGAACACTGAAGCTTTCTTT.

The rearrangement links TRBV10-2 to TRBJ1-3; no clear D gene. The CDR3 runs to 12 residues. Per the germline V gene, CDR1 is WSHSY and CDR2 is SAAADI. V was pared by 8 bases and J by 8 bases, with 13 bases between. The CDR3 coding sequence is TGCGCCAGCGGAAAAGCGGCTTACACCATATATTTT. It is translated as CASGKAAYTIYF.

The CDR3 spells CASSLKTGGYDTQYF. CDR3 coding DNA: TGTGCCAGCAGTCTTAAGACAGGGGGTTACGATACGCAGTATTTT. The V and J genes are TRBV6-5 and TRBJ2-3; TRBD1 agrees at 9 bases. Trimming took 5 bases from V and 6 from J; bases not matched to a gene: 9. Germline V gives CDR1 MNHEY, CDR2 SVGAGI. The CDR3 is 15 residues long.

The V gene is TRBV30, the J gene TRBJ1-5; D is unresolved. Between the trimmed V and J ends, which lost 0 bases and 1 base, there was a span of 10 bases. Germline assignment: CDR1 GTSNPN and CDR2 SVGIG (reference sequence). The length of the CDR3 is 15 residues. DNA of the CDR3: TGTGCCTGGAGTGTCCCAGTTTTAAGCAATCAGCCCCAGCATTTT. The encoded protein is CAWSVPVLSNQPQHF. The entire variable domain, with the rest obtained from reference TRBV30 and TRBJ1-5, is as follows: SQTIHQWPATLVQPVGSPLSLECTVEGTSNPNLYWYRQAAGRGLQLLFYSVGIGQISSEVPQNLSASRPQDRQFILSSKKLLLSDSGFYLCAWSVPVLSNQPQHFGDGTRLSIL.

The chain uses TRBV4-3 and TRBJ1-2; D possibly corresponds to TRBD1 (6 bases). The CDR3 spans 14 residues. V was shortened by 1 base and J by 2 bases, with 8 bases between the two germline ends. The V gene's germline CDR1 is LGHNA and CDR2 YSLEER. The CDR3 bases are TGCGCCAGCAGCCAAGTAGGGGGGAACTATGGCTACACCTTC. It codes for CASSQVGGNYGYTF.

The V call is TRBV5-6, the J call TRBJ1-3; a possible D gene is TRBD1 (5 bases). The CDR3 sequence is 15 residues long. Trimming took 3 bases from V and 2 from J, leaving 12 bases between them. In germline, CDR1 is SGHDT, CDR2 YYEEEE. Here the CDR3 DNA reads TGTGCCAGCAGCTCCCCAGGGTCCGCTGGAAACACCATATATTTT. Protein product: CASSSPGSAGNTIYF.

Of note for this clone: Other DNA sequences in the sample encode the same CDR3. The genes are TRBV7-2 and TRBJ1-2; D gene unclear. V lost 1 base to trimming and J lost 2 bases, with 8 bases between them. From germline, CDR1 is SGHTA and CDR2 FQGNSA. CDR3 length: 14 residues. CDR3 in amino acids: CASSLDGFNYGYTF. In DNA, the CDR3 is TGTGCCAGCAGCTTAGATGGATTCAACTATGGCTACACCTTC. The full variable domain, with the rest looked up from reference TRBV7-2 and TRBJ1-2, is GAGVSQSPSNKVTEKGKDVELRCDPISGHTALYWYRQSLGQGLEFLIYFQGNSAPDKSGLPSDRFSAERTGGSVSTLTIQRTQQEDSAVYLCASSLDGFNYGYTFGSGTRLTVV.

The V and J genes are TRBV19 and TRBJ2-3, with D possibly being TRBD1 (5 bases). The CDR3 runs 15 residues. Germline V gene sequence: CDR1 LNHDA, CDR2 SQIVND (reference sequence). V was clipped by 7 bases and J by 3 bases, with 17 bases between them. For the CDR3, the DNA is TGTGCCAGTAACAACCAAGGGGATCGGACAGATACGCAGTATTTT. Its translation is CASNNQGDRTDTQYF.

The CDR3 region is CASSLPPEEETQYF. CDR3 DNA sequence: TGTGCCAGCAGCTTACCGCCAGAAGAAGAGACCCAGTACTTC. This sequence joins TRBV11-3 and TRBJ2-5; no clear D. Trimming removed 2 bases from V and 3 bases from J, with 10 bases in between. CDR1 is SGHNT and CDR2 is YENEEA in the germline V gene. The CDR3 length is 14 residues.

The chain couples TRBV19 to TRBJ2-7; 11 nucleotides line up with TRBD1. This CDR3 has 14 amino acids. Per the germline V gene, CDR1 is LNHDA and CDR2 is SQIVND (reference sequence). After removal of 3 bases from V and 3 bases from J, the junction contained 1 base not matched to a gene. The CDR3 loop reads CASSMGQGVYEQYF. The CDR3 nucleotides are TGTGCCAGTAGTATGGGACAGGGGGTCTACGAGCAGTACTTC. Full variable domain (remainder filled in from reference TRBV19 and TRBJ2-7): DGGITQSPKYLFRKEGQNVTLSCEQNLNHDAMYWYRQDPGQGLRLIYYSQIVNDFQKGDIAEGYSVSREKKESFPLTVTSAQKNPTAFYLCASSMGQGVYEQYFGPGTRLTVT.

The CDR3 region is CSASRGRSNQPQHF. Written as DNA, the CDR3 is TGCAGTGCTAGTCGGGGGCGTAGCAATCAGCCCCAGCATTTT. The J gene is TRBJ1-5, the V gene TRBV20-1, with a tentative D call TRBD1 (6 bases). The germline gives CDR1 DFQATT, CDR2 SNEGSKA (reference sequence). This CDR3 is 14 amino acids long. Trimming left V 3 bases short and J 0 bases short, with 9 bases between.

The rearrangement uses TRBV6-5 and TRBJ1-6; the match to TRBD1 covers 9 bases. Per the germline V gene, CDR1 is MNHEY and CDR2 is SVGAGI. The CDR3 length is 12 residues. With 6 bases clipped from V and 12 bases from J, the junction kept 3 bases outside the gene matches. In DNA form, the CDR3 reads TGTGCCAGCAGAGGGACAGGGCGACCCCTCCACTTT. Amino acid sequence: CASRGTGRPLHF.

As regards this clone: The junction and the germline gene differ at one end; a read error may be behind it. This chain joins TRBV7-9 and TRBJ1-2; 7 bases are a match to TRBD1. The CDR3 runs to 11 residues. Germline CDR1 is SEHNR and CDR2 is FQNEAQ (reference sequence). The CDR3 sequence: CASSWDGTAFF. Written as DNA, the CDR3 is TGTGCCAGCAGCTGGGATGGGACAGCCTTCTTC.

V and J are TRBV27 and TRBJ2-7, with a tentative D call TRBD2 (5 bases). V was cut by 5 bases and J by 8 bases, with 22 bases left in between. The CDR3 covers 15 residues. Germline lookup yields CDR1 MNHEY and CDR2 SMNVEV (reference sequence). CDR3 in amino acids: CASSPRSTNIVKQYF. The CDR3 DNA is TGTGCCAGCAGTCCACGCTCGACTAATATCGTTAAGCAGTACTTC.

The chain has TRBV7-4 and TRBJ1-5; no firm D call. Per germline, CDR1 SGHVT and CDR2 SQSDAQ. CDR3 length: 15 amino acids. Trimming took 8 bases from V and 0 from J, leaving 14 bases between them. CDR3 in amino acids: CASSAWLLSNQPQHF. The CDR3 region has the DNA TGTGCCAGCTCAGCTTGGTTACTTAGCAATCAGCCCCAGCATTTT. Complete variable domain (other parts from reference TRBV7-4 and TRBJ1-5): GAGVSQSPRYKVAKRGRDVALRCDSISGHVTLYWYRQTLGQGSEVLTYSQSDAQRDKSGRPSGRFSAERPERSVSTLKIQRTEQGDSAVYLCASSAWLLSNQPQHFGDGTRLSIL.

This rearrangement joins TRBV6-5 to TRBJ2-7, with 10 bases matching TRBD2. J was trimmed by 9 bases and V by 6 bases; bases with no gene match: 8. Germline V gene sequence: CDR1 MNHEY, CDR2 SVGAGI. This CDR3 has 13 amino acids. CDR3 coding DNA: TGTGCCAGCAGCCCCCCAGCGGGGGGGGTGCAGTACTTC. Its protein product is CASSPPAGGVQYF.

This rearrangement joins TRBV4-2 to TRBJ2-7; TRBD1 is a possible D gene (5 bases). There are 15 residues in the CDR3. Germline loops: CDR1 LGHNA, CDR2 YNFKEQ. The ends were cut back, 1 base at V and 2 bases at J, with 12 bases in the middle. CDR3 sequence reads: CASSQGGRAAYEQYF. CDR3 nucleotide sequence: TGTGCCAGCAGCCAAGGGGGCAGGGCAGCCTACGAGCAGTACTTC.